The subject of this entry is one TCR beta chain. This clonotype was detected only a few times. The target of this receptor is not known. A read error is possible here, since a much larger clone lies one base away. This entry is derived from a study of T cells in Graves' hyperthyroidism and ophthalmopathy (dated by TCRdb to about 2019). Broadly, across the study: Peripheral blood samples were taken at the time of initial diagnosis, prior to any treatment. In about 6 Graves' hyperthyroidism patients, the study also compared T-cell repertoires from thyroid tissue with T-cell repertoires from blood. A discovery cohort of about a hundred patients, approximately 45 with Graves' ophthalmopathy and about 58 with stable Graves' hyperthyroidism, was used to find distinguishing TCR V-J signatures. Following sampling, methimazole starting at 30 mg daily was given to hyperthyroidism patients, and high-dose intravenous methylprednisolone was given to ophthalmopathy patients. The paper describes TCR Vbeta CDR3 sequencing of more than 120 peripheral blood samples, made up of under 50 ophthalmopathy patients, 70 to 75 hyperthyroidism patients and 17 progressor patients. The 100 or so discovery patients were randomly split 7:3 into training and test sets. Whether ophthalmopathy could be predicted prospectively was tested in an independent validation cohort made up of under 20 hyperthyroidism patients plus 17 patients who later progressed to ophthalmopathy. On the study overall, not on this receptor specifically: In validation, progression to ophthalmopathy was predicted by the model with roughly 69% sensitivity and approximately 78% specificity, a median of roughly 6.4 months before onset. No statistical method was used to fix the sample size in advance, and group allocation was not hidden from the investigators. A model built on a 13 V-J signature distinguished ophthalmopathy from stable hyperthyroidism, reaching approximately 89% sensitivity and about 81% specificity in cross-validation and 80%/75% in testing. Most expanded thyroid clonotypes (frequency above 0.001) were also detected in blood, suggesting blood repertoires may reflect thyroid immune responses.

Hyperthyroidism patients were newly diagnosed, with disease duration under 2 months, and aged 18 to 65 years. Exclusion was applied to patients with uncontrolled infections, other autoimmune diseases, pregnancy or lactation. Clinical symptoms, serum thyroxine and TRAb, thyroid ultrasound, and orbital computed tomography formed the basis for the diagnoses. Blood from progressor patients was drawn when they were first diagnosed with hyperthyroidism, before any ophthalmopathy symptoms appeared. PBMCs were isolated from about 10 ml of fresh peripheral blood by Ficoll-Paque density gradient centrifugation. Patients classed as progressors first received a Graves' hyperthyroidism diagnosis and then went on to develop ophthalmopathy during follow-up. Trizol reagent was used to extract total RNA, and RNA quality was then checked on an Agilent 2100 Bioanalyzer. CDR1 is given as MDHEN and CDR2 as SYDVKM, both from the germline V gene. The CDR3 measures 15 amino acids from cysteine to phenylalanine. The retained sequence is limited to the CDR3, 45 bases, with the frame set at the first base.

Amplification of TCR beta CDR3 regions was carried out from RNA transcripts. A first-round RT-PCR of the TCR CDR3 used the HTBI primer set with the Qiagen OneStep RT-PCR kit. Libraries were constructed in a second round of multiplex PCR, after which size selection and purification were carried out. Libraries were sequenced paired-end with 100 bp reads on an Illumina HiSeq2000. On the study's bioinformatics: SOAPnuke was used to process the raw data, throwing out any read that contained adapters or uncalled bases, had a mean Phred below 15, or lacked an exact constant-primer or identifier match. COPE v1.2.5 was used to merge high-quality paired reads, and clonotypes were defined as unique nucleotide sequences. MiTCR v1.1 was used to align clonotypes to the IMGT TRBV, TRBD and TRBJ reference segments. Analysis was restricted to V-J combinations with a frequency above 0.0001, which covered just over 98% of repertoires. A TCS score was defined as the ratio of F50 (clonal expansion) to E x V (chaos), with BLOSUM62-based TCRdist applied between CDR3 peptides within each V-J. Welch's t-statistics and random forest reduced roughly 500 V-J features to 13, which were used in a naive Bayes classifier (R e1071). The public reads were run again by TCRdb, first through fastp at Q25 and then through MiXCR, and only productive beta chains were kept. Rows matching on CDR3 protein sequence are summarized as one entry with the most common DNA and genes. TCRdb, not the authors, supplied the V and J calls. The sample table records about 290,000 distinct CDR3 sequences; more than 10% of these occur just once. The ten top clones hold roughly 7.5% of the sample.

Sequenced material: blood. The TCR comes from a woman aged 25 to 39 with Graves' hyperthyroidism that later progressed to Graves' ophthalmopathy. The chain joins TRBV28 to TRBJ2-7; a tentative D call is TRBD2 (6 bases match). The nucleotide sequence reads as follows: TGTGCCAGCAGTTCTTTGGACCGGGGGTACTACGAGCAGCACTTC. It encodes CASSSLDRGYYEQHF.